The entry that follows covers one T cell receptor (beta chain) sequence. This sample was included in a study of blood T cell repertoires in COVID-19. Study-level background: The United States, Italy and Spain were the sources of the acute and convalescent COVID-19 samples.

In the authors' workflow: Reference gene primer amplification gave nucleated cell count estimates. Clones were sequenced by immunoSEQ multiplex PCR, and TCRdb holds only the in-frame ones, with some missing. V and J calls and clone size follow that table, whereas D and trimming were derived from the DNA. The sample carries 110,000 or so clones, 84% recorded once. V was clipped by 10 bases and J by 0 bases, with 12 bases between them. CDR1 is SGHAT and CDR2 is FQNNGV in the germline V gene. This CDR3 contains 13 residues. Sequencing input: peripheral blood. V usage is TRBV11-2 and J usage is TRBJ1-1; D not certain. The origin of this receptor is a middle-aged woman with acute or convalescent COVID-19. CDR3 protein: CATTVQLNTEAFF. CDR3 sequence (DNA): TGTGCCACCACCGTGCAGTTGAACACTGAAGCTTTCTTT.